This T cell receptor (beta chain) was obtained from a study of blood T cell repertoires in COVID-19 (dated by TCRdb to the early 2020s). With respect to the entire study: Collaborator samples came from the United States, Italy and Spain and covered acute and convalescent phases of COVID-19. The material from the prospective study consisted of cDNA or gDNA derived from T cells, B-cell-depleted T cells, or PBMCs. Subjects who had been exposed to COVID-19, were actively infected with it, or had recovered from it provided the deeply sampled blood TCRbeta repertoires that made up the dataset. A freely available public database, intended as a resource for researchers studying the immune response to SARS-CoV-2, is where the repertoires were released. The samples were drawn from two sources: the first 160 participants of the ongoing ImmuneRACE study, and over 1,000 subjects contributed by 6 global collaborators. The sample metadata nearly always contained a de-identified subject ID, COVID-19 status, age in years and sex. Where available, HLA class I and class II types were obtained from metadata supplied by the sample provider rather than from assay-based typing.

In the prospective study, participants were roughly 18 to 95 years old, resided in around 25 geographic areas of the United States, and were enrolled through a virtual design. To assign participants to cohorts, the prospective study relied on clinical history that participants themselves reported in a screening survey and a study questionnaire. Recovered participants in ImmuneRACE Cohort 3 were defined as having two consecutive negative NP/OP PCR tests, clearance from a healthcare professional, or resolution of symptoms. Mobile phlebotomists in the prospective study collected whole blood, serum and a nasopharyngeal or oropharyngeal swab from every participant. Additional blood draws and questionnaires over an approximately two-month period could optionally be provided by prospective study participants. Blood samples from the prospective study were shipped frozen or at room temperature prior to DNA extraction.

Including the terminal cysteine and phenylalanine, the CDR3 comprises 13 residues. Just CDR3 DNA is preserved here, 39 bases in frame from base 1. Trimming accounts for 3 bases at V and 6 bases at J, while the number of junction bases matched to no gene is 7. CDR1 and CDR2, looked up from the germline V gene (reference sequence), are GTSNPN and SVGIG. General conclusions and limits of the study: Clinical and demographic metadata were provided uncurated, with the amount varying by source and participant.

For this clone: Its antigen is not yet known. Base qualities are missing; no much larger clone stands one base away.

TCRbeta CDR3 regions were amplified from genomic DNA by means of the immunoSEQ Assay, a bias-controlled multiplex PCR. Per the original workflow: Within the assay, amplification of reference gene primers was used to estimate how many nucleated cells each sample contained. Sequence reads were collapsed and filtered to measure the absolute abundance of every unique TCRbeta CDR3 rearrangement. For each sample, productive Simpson clonality was calculated as the square root of Simpson's diversity index across productive rearrangements. TCRdb retrieved this table from immuneACCESS and kept in-frame rearrangements only. Not all clones are present; in checked studies, unresolved V genes account for under half, and no reason is known for the remainder. V and J calls and clone size follow that table, whereas D and trimming were derived from the DNA. Present in this sample are about 400,000 clones, about 86% of which were seen just once. The ten largest clonotypes hold about 10% of the sample.

The sequencing input was PBMCs or T cells enriched from blood (not recorded which). In this chain, TRBV30 is recombined with TRBJ2-7; 8 bases in between match TRBD1. This TCR was sampled from a woman aged 50 to 65 who had recovered from COVID-19. DNA sequence: TGTGCCTGGAGAGGCAGGGGGCAGGGCGAGCAGTACTTC. It encodes CAWRGRGQGEQYF.